The present TCR beta chain was sequenced within a study of blood T cell repertoires in COVID-19. The protocol was immunoSEQ multiplex PCR, while the TCRdb copy is restricted to in-frame clones and leaves out a portion. The sample records 140,000 or so clones, about 90% being singletons. The CDR3 spans 16 residues. The germline V gene encodes CDR1 SGHNT and CDR2 YYREEE (reference sequence). V was pared by 4 bases and J by 7 bases, with 23 bases between. Two consecutive negative NP/OP PCR tests, clearance, or resolved symptoms defined Cohort 3 recovery. V and J are TRBV5-4 and TRBJ1-2; TRBD1 is a possible D gene (5 bases). The sequence came from a man in his sixties who had recovered from COVID-19. Source material: PBMCs or T cells enriched from blood (not recorded which). CDR3 amino acids: CASSEGLSGRIGGYTF. CDR3 sequence (DNA): TGTGCCAGCAGCGAGGGACTCTCTGGGCGAATTGGTGGCTACACCTTC.